This TCR beta chain was sequenced in a study of CD8 T cells in ankylosing spondylitis. Germline values: CDR1 SGHTA, CDR2 FQGNSA. The CDR3 is 15 residues long. V lost 2 bases and J 0 bases, leaving 11 bases between the germline ends. TCRdb called the 5' RACE reads again in MiXCR, with one record for every CDR3 protein. In the table there are around 180,000 distinct CDR3 sequences, 10% to 15% of which are singletons. Sequenced sample: blood, either unsorted or a sorted T cell fraction (not recorded which). This receptor was obtained from a female donor with ankylosing spondylitis or in good health (not recorded which). The chain links TRBV7-2 to TRBJ2-7; unclear D gene. The CDR3 DNA sequence: TGTGCCAGCAGCTTAATGGCTAGTACCTCCTACGAGCAGTACTTC. Translating gives CASSLMASTSYEQYF.